This entry lists 5 T cell receptor beta chains sequenced from one sample in a study of beta chain features in type 1 diabetes. The study, taken as a whole, reports: Moderately but significantly shorter TCRB CDR3s were found in Type 1 diabetes patients in all four CD4+ subsets.

Sequencing targeted expressed TCRB transcripts, as all isolated RNA had been reverse transcribed. Data came from immunoSEQ multiplex PCR; TCRdb stores just in-frame clones and leaves some out. Among 150,000 to 200,000 clones listed, roughly 60% were seen once. These receptors have no identified antigens. The sequenced material came from naive CD4+ T cells from blood. These receptors came from a man aged 30 to 39 with type 1 diabetes.

The CDR3: CASSKSLRTGASTDTQYF. CDR3 nucleotides: TGTGCCAGCAGCAAATCTCTCCGAACAGGGGCTAGCACAGATACGCAGTATTTT. This rearrangement joins TRBV21-1 to TRBJ2-3; the table's TRBD1 call for D was not verified on the DNA. TRBV21-1 counts as a pseudogene. The CDR3 spans 18 residues.

Turning to this clone: The sample has other DNA sequences that encode this CDR3 too. The chain couples TRBV4-3 to TRBJ2-7, with D hard to call. V was pared by 1 base and J by 2 bases, with 6 bases between. This CDR3 has 13 residues. Germline V gene lookup returns CDR1 LGHNA and CDR2 YSLEER. The CDR3: CASSQGPAYEQYF. Written as DNA, the CDR3 is TGCGCCAGCAGCCAAGGGCCAGCCTACGAGCAGTACTTC.

The chain links TRBV7-8 to TRBJ1-1; D is unclear. Germline-derived CDR1 and CDR2 are SGHVS and FQNEAQ. Trimming shortened V by 8 bases and J by 4 bases, and 11 bases separated the two germline ends. CDR3 length equals 12 residues. In DNA form, the CDR3 reads TGTGCCAGCTCCCCGGGAATCACTGAAGCTTTCTTT. It is translated as CASSPGITEAFF. Combining the CDR3 with reference TRBV7-8 and TRBJ1-1 gives the whole variable domain GAGVSQSPRYKVAKRGQDVALRCDPISGHVSLFWYQQALGQGPEFLTYFQNEAQLDKSGLPSDRFFAERPEGSVSTLKIQRTQQEDSAVYLCASSPGITEAFFGQGTRLTVV.

Only a few counts were recorded for this clone. The CDR3 DNA is TGTGCCAGCAGCGCGACCACAGGGGAGCAGTTCTTC. It codes for CASSATTGEQFF. V and J are TRBV5-4 and TRBJ2-1; D possibly corresponds to TRBD1 (6 bases). The germline V gene has CDR1 SGHNT and CDR2 YYREEE (reference sequence). The CDR3 is 12 residues long. The germline V and J ends were trimmed by 4 bases and 10 bases, with 12 bases remaining between them.

This clone was recorded a few times. The chain employs TRBV21-1 and TRBJ2-3; the D segment call TRBD1 is taken from the table without a DNA check. TRBV21-1 is listed as a pseudogene. The CDR3 is 16 residues long. The CDR3 nucleotides read TGTGCCAGCAGCACGCTCACAGGGAAGGTAGCAGATACGCAGTATTTT. It is translated as CASSTLTGKVADTQYF.